This record concerns one TCR beta chain sequence. These data are taken from a study of T cell responses to AZD1222 COVID-19 vaccine. This CDR3 is built from 13 residues. Trimming removed 3 bases from V and 4 bases from J, with 7 bases in between. CDR1 and CDR2 (germline): MNHEY, SMNVEV (reference sequence). TCRdb keeps only in-frame clones here, not all; method: immunoSEQ multiplex PCR. Of roughly 140,000 clones in the sample, under 95% were seen once. The chain has TRBV27 and TRBJ2-1; no firm D call. This receptor was obtained from an adult who received the AZD1222 COVID-19 vaccine. The material was peripheral blood, obtained 28 days after the second AZD1222 dose. The CDR3 DNA reads as TGTGCCAGCAGTTTGGACGGTTACAATGAGCAGTTCTTC. It yields the protein CASSLDGYNEQFF.